This TCR beta chain was recorded in a study of vaccination and CD4 T cells after COVID-19. The treatment: approximately 10-day PBMC culture with coronavirus spike peptide pools or control peptides (ViraFEST assay). With the Oncomine TCR Beta short-read assay, DNA from cultured CD4+ T cells was sequenced. TCRdb recomputed calls from the PCR reads with MiXCR, one row per CDR3 protein. Among 13,000 or so distinct CDR3 sequences listed, about two fifths were seen once. Losses at the gene ends were 1 base for V and 2 bases for J; bases not matched to a gene: 4. CDR1 is SGHTA, CDR2 FQGNSA, per germline. This CDR3 is built from 16 residues. About this clonotype itself: Its specificity is unknown.

The V and J genes are TRBV7-2 and TRBJ2-5; TRBD1 aligns across 10 bases. This sequence was found in a human donor who had recovered from COVID-19. The source material was CD4+ T cells from blood, cultured in vitro. Here the CDR3 DNA reads TGTGCCAGCAGCTTAGTTGACAGGGGGCGGCAAGAGACCCAGTACTTC. As protein: CASSLVDRGRQETQYF.